These T cell receptor beta chains were read from a single sample in a study of blood T cell repertoires in COVID-19. Assay used: immunoSEQ multiplex PCR; TCRdb lists only in-frame clones, some missing. The profile shows approximately 130,000 clones, roughly three quarters of them singletons. Sequencing used peripheral blood. The receptors here all came from a human donor in a cohort sampled during active COVID-19. CDR3s include the opening cysteine and the closing phenylalanine or tryptophan. Clone size is shown for a subset of rows, as once, few, many or a class of expanded clone.

j_call | clone_size | v_call | cdr3_aa
TRBJ2-1 | - | TRBV3-1/TRBV3-2 | CASSQGRDSGGRMNEQFF
TRBJ1-4 | - | TRBV2 | CAIRGTGGSEKLFF
TRBJ1-1 | - | TRBV5-5 | CASSPGQGEGNTEAFF
TRBJ2-7 | once | TRBV3-1/TRBV3-2 | CASSQVSDEQYF
TRBJ2-7 | few | TRBV5-1 | CASSQTSGGPWEQYF
TRBJ1-1 | - | TRBV7-6 | CASSLGRDAEAFF
TRBJ2-7 | - | TRBV28 | CASSSLGDEQYF
TRBJ1-3 | - | TRBV4-1 | CASSQAQSHSGNTIYF
TRBJ2-3 | - | TRBV10-2 | CASTGGRTDTQYF
TRBJ2-7 | - | TRBV18 | CASSPSDTAYEQYF
TRBJ2-7 | - | TRBV29-1 | CSVEAGGYEQYF
TRBJ1-1 | - | TRBV5-6 | CASSLGVVTEAFF
TRBJ2-7 | - | TRBV3-1/TRBV3-2 | CASSQGASFYEQYF
TRBJ1-2 | once | TRBV30 | CAWSVMLRASNYGYTF
TRBJ2-7 | - | TRBV12-3/TRBV12-4 | CASSSDNYEQYF
TRBJ1-1 | - | TRBV27 | CASWGRANTEAFF
TRBJ2-5 | - | TRBV12-5 | CASGLVGGSQETQYF
TRBJ2-7 | - | TRBV6-1 | CASSEFRWQGTEGYEQYF
TRBJ2-7 | - | TRBV5-4 | CASSSASSGQPSYEQYF
TRBJ2-6 | - | TRBV12-3/TRBV12-4 | CASSSSGANVLTF
TRBJ1-2 | few | TRBV12-3/TRBV12-4 | CASSDRNYGYTF
TRBJ2-1 | - | TRBV12-5 | CASGYPTGGYNEQFF
TRBJ2-1 | - | TRBV18 | CASSPSTGNEQFF
TRBJ1-2 | once | TRBV28 | CASSHQVVGYTF
TRBJ1-1 | - | TRBV19 | CASSSGLNTEAFF
TRBJ2-7 | few | TRBV24-1 | CATTPGPYEQYF
TRBJ1-6 | - | TRBV7-6 | CASSQQGIGSPLHF
TRBJ2-1 | - | TRBV28 | CASSSRLAGGPIPNNEQFF
TRBJ1-2 | - | TRBV6-1 | CASSESAGGELTDGYTF
TRBJ1-2 | - | TRBV28 | CASSRQGMSYTF
TRBJ1-4 | - | TRBV9 | CASSVETGDGNEKLFF
TRBJ1-2 | - | TRBV30 | CAYSGGLDYGYTF
TRBJ2-7 | - | TRBV5-4 | CAFRTGESYEQYF
TRBJ1-4 | - | TRBV6-6 | CASSAKVREQKLFF
TRBJ2-7 | once | TRBV6-5 | CASPRGPEYEQYF
TRBJ1-1 | few | TRBV10-3 | CAIMGQTNTEAFF
TRBJ2-7 | few | TRBV12-3/TRBV12-4 | CASSSYGSYEQYF
TRBJ2-3 | once | TRBV27 | CASSLGGTGTDTQYF
TRBJ1-2 | - | TRBV4-2 | CASSQDSGQGAVFGGYTF
TRBJ2-1 | - | TRBV7-2 | CASSRFGLAGDYNEQFF
TRBJ2-7 | - | TRBV5-1 | CASSSGRGLVSSRSSYEQYF
TRBJ1-2 | few | TRBV19 | CASTLRQGLTGGYTF
TRBJ1-1 | - | TRBV7-8 | CASSLVLDTEAFF
TRBJ2-7 | - | TRBV5-1 | CASSLEQGTVGEQYF
TRBJ2-7 | - | TRBV21-1 | CASSPPGASGGPYEQYF
TRBJ1-2 | - | TRBV4-1 | CASSQVEKGAVGYTF
TRBJ1-1 | - | TRBV5-1 | CASSLEGVGTEAFF
TRBJ2-7 | once | TRBV5-4 | CASSLGGDRNYEQYF
TRBJ1-5 | few | TRBV5-6 | CASSQTGGGNQPQHF
TRBJ2-7 | - | TRBV2 | CASHGEGTGKLSSYEQYF
TRBJ2-7 | - | TRBV3-1/TRBV3-2 | CASSQAMSSFYEQYF
TRBJ1-6 | - | TRBV6-5 | CASSLRDSSPLHF
TRBJ1-1 | - | TRBV5-1 | CASSQGAMNTEAFF